This entry features one T cell receptor (beta chain) sequence. This entry comes from a study of blood T cell repertoires in COVID-19. Clones were sequenced by immunoSEQ multiplex PCR, and TCRdb holds only the in-frame ones, with some missing. The sample carries over 30,000 clones, about 85% recorded once. The CDR3 spans 16 residues. V shed 4 bases and J shed 6 bases, with 18 bases lying between them. CDR1 and CDR2 (germline): SGHTA, FQGNSA. The chain links TRBV7-2 to TRBJ2-2; possible D gene TRBD1, 6 bases. What was sequenced was peripheral blood. The TCR comes from a man at least 80 years old with active or convalescent COVID-19. The CDR3 nucleotides read TGTGCCAGCAGCTCGCACAGGACAGTGATCGCCGGGGAGCTGTTTTTT. The encoded protein is CASSSHRTVIAGELFF.